These 20 T cell receptor beta chains share one sample of origin, sequenced in a study of OX40 agonist ivuxolimab in advanced cancers. Profiled with immunoSEQ multiplex PCR; TCRdb holds only in-frame clones, not every one. The sample contains 25,000 to 35,000 clones, approximately 91% of which appear only once. This material consisted of CD4+ or CD8+ T cells sorted from blood, taken in a trial of the OX40 agonist ivuxolimab. These receptors all come from an adult with an advanced solid tumor such as melanoma, head and neck, liver or kidney cancer.

The chain links TRBV4-3 to TRBJ1-1; possibly TRBD1 for D (6 bases). The CDR3 is 16 residues long. Looked up from germline, CDR1 is LGHNA and CDR2 is YSLEER. V was shortened by 3 bases and J by 3 bases, with 17 bases between the two germline ends. The CDR3 sequence: CASSQNRAVPDTEAFF. The DNA of the CDR3 is TGCGCCAGCAGCCAGAACAGGGCCGTCCCGGACACTGAAGCTTTCTTT.

This chain links TRBV25-1 with TRBJ2-4, with TRBD2 matching over 13 bases. Trimming at V came to 6 bases and at J to 0 bases, leaving 8 bases not matched to a gene. Germline values: CDR1 MGHDK, CDR2 SYGVNS. The CDR3 is made up of 18 amino acids. The CDR3 bases are TGTGCCAGCAGCAGACTAGCGGGGGGTGATCTAGCCAAAAACATTCAGTACTTC. This encodes CASSRLAGGDLAKNIQYF.

V gene TRBV11-2 combines with J gene TRBJ2-2; 9 nucleotides match TRBD1. CDR1 and CDR2 from the germline V gene are SGHAT and FQNNGV. J was trimmed by 5 bases and V by 5 bases; bases with no gene match: 9. The CDR3 is made up of 16 amino acids. The CDR3 here is CASSAPGTGITGELFF. The CDR3 DNA sequence: TGTGCCAGCAGCGCCCCCGGGACAGGGATTACCGGGGAGCTGTTTTTT.

The CDR3 DNA reads TGTGCCAGCAGCGTATCGGGACAGAGCAATCAGCCCCAGCATTTT. Translated: CASSVSGQSNQPQHF. The chain has TRBV9 and TRBJ1-5; 7 bases are shared with TRBD1. The germline V gene has CDR1 SGDLS and CDR2 YYNGEE. CDR3 size: 15 residues. V lost 1 base, J lost 1 base, and 2 bases stayed unmatched.

V is TRBV19 and J is TRBJ2-7, with 8 bases fitting TRBD1. This CDR3 is 15 amino acids long. The V segment lost 5 bases and the J segment 0 bases; nucleotides outside the gene matches: 6. Germline-derived CDR1 and CDR2 are LNHDA and SQIVND (reference sequence). CDR3 sequence: CASSWTGRSSYEQYF. CDR3 bases: TGTGCCAGTAGTTGGACAGGGAGAAGCTCCTACGAGCAGTACTTC.

The CDR3 protein is CARSRLSNTEAFF. The CDR3 region has the DNA TGTGCCAGAAGCCGACTATCGAACACTGAAGCTTTCTTT. This chain connects TRBV5-3 to TRBJ1-1; no definite D call. TRBV5-3 is an ORF for which the function is uncertain. Trimming pared 4 bases from V and 1 base from J, leaving 8 bases between. CDR3 length: 13 residues.

This clone was seen only once. The chain carries TRBV9 and TRBJ1-4, with TRBD1 as a possible D gene (5 bases). Germline CDR1 is SGDLS and CDR2 is YYNGEE. The CDR3 has 14 amino acids. The V gene lost 0 bases and the J gene lost 5 bases, with 8 bases spanning the gap. The CDR3 is CASSVGGTNEKLFF. CDR3 bases: TGTGCCAGCAGCGTAGGGGGGACGAATGAAAAACTGTTTTTT. The entire variable domain, with the rest obtained from reference TRBV9 and TRBJ1-4, is as follows: DSGVTQTPKHLITATGQRVTLRCSPRSGDLSVYWYQQSLDQGLQFLIQYYNGEERAKGNILERFSAQQFPDLHSELNLSSLELGDSALYFCASSVGGTNEKLFFGSGTQLSVL.

The V call is TRBV27, the J call TRBJ2-1, with D perhaps matching TRBD2 (5 bases). The CDR3 is 14 residues long. The V end lost 5 bases, the J end lost 0 bases, and 8 bases lay between the germline ends. Germline V gene data show CDR1 as MNHEY and CDR2 as SMNVEV (reference sequence). CDR3 amino acids: CASSEGSSYNEQFF. CDR3 sequence (DNA): TGTGCCAGCAGTGAGGGTAGCTCCTACAATGAGCAGTTCTTC.

This chain connects TRBV7-6 to TRBJ2-7, with D possibly being TRBD2 (7 bases). The CDR3 totals 14 residues. Germline CDR1 and CDR2: SGHVS and FNYEAQ. Trimming left V 8 bases short and J 0 bases short, with 14 bases between. The CDR3 DNA reads as TGTGCCAGCGCCCAGCGGGACACCTCCTACGAGCAGTACTTC. It translates to CASAQRDTSYEQYF.

This chain connects TRBV4-2 to TRBJ2-5; D gene uncertain. From germline, CDR1 is LGHNA and CDR2 YNFKEQ. The CDR3 has 14 residues. V was shortened by 0 bases and J by 5 bases, with 10 bases between the two germline ends. CDR3 sequence reads: CASSQDERVETQYF. For the CDR3, the DNA is TGTGCCAGCAGCCAAGATGAGCGAGTGGAGACCCAGTACTTC.

The rearrangement links TRBV7-8 to TRBJ2-7; 9 nucleotides line up with TRBD1. The CDR3 sequence is 16 residues long. Germline-derived CDR1 and CDR2 are SGHVS and FQNEAQ. The trim removed 3 bases at V and 3 bases at J, leaving 9 bases unmatched. The DNA for the CDR3 is TGTGCCAGCAGCTTGGCCGAGGGACAGGGAAGCTACGAGCAGTACTTC. Translated, it gives CASSLAEGQGSYEQYF.

The rearrangement links TRBV27 to TRBJ1-5; D remains unclear. CDR1 is MNHEY and CDR2 is SMNVEV in the germline V gene (reference sequence). V shed 6 bases and J shed 2 bases, with 11 bases lying between them. This CDR3 comprises 14 residues. This chain's CDR3 is CASSLGGRNQPQHF. CDR3 bases: TGTGCCAGCAGCCTCGGAGGTCGCAATCAGCCCCAGCATTTT.

The rearrangement joins TRBV10-2 to TRBJ2-1, with 8 bases lining up with TRBD2. Germline CDR1 and CDR2: WSHSY and SAAADI. V shed 5 bases, J shed 4 bases, and the junction held 13 bases outside the gene matches. This CDR3 has 17 amino acids. The CDR3 nucleotides are TGCGCCAGCAGTATAGGAAAAAGGATAGCGGGGTACAATGAGCAGTTCTTC. Translated: CASSIGKRIAGYNEQFF.

CDR3 in amino acids: CASRVGLGIRNEQFF. The CDR3 DNA sequence: TGTGCCAGCAGGGTGGGACTAGGTATACGCAATGAGCAGTTCTTC. The chain combines TRBV2 with TRBJ2-1, with 8 positions matching TRBD2. The CDR3 runs to 15 residues. The germline V gene encodes CDR1 SNHLY and CDR2 FYNNEI. Germline trimming cut 6 bases from V and 6 bases from J; bases unmatched to any gene: 10.

The V call is TRBV29-1, the J call TRBJ2-3; 7 nucleotides match TRBD2. Germline lookup yields CDR1 SQVTM and CDR2 ANQGSEA. V was pared by 7 bases and J by 5 bases, with 9 bases of the junction left unmatched. This CDR3 has 13 amino acids. CDR3 residues: CSAPGGGGDTQYF. The DNA for the CDR3 is TGCAGCGCCCCGGGCGGGGGAGGAGATACGCAGTATTTT.

V gene TRBV4-1 combines with J gene TRBJ2-5; 10 positions agree with TRBD2. CDR1 is MGHRA and CDR2 is YSYEKL in the germline V gene. V trimming: 0 bases; J trimming: 5 bases; junction bases outside the gene matches: 6. CDR3 length equals 16 residues. In DNA form, the CDR3 reads TGCGCCAGCAGCCAAGATGCCCTAGCGGGGGAGGAGACCCAGTACTTC. This gives the protein CASSQDALAGEETQYF.

This clone has just one count. The V call is TRBV29-1, the J call TRBJ1-1; D call uncertain. CDR1 SQVTM and CDR2 ANQGSEA come from the germline V gene. The ends were cut back, 5 bases at V and 7 bases at J, with 8 bases in the middle. The CDR3 consists of 10 residues. CDR3 coding DNA: TGCAGCGTTCGAAGTTATGAAGCTTTCTTT. Residues: CSVRSYEAFF.

This clone was counted a single time. The chain uses TRBV7-9 and TRBJ2-7; perhaps TRBD2 as D (5 bases). V shed 4 bases and J shed 0 bases, with 10 bases lying between them. CDR1 and CDR2 (germline): SEHNR, FQNEAQ (reference sequence). This CDR3 is built from 14 residues. The CDR3: CASSSLGGSYEQYF. CDR3 coding DNA: TGTGCCAGCAGCTCCCTAGGAGGCTCCTACGAGCAGTACTTC.

V is TRBV27 and J is TRBJ2-7; perhaps TRBD1 as D (5 bases). Trimming took off 4 bases at V and 0 bases at J, with 10 bases between the two ends. Germline loops: CDR1 MNHEY, CDR2 SMNVEV (reference sequence). The CDR3 spans 14 residues. The CDR3 spells CASSSWTSSYEQYF. The CDR3 nucleotides are TGTGCCAGCAGTTCATGGACAAGCTCCTACGAGCAGTACTTC.

The rearrangement joins TRBV27 to TRBJ2-2; unclear D gene. In germline, CDR1 is MNHEY, CDR2 SMNVEV (reference sequence). Trimming shortened V by 3 bases and J by 7 bases, and 9 bases separated the two germline ends. This CDR3 contains 13 residues. The CDR3 DNA follows: TGTGCCAGCAGTTTCACAGTTGGCGGGGAGCTGTTTTTT. Translating gives CASSFTVGGELFF.